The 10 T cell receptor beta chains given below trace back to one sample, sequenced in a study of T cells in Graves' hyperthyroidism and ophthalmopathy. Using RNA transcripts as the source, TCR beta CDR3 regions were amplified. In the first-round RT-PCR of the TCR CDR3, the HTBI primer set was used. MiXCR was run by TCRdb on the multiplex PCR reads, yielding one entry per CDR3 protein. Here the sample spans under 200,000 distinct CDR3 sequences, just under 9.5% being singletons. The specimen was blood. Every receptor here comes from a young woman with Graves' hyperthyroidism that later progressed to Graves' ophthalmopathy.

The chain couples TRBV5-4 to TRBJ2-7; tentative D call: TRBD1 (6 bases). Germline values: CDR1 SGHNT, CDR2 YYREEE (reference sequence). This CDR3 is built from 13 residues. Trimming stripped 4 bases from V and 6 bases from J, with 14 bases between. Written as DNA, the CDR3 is TGTGCCAGCAGCGGAAGCACAGGGAGCGAGCAGTACTTC. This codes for CASSGSTGSEQYF.

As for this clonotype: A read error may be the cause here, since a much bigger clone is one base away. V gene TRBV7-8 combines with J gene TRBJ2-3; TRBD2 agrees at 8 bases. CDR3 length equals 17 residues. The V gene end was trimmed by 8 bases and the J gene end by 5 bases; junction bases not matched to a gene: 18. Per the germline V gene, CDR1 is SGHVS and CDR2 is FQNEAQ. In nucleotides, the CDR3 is TGTGCCAGCGGCCTAGTCCTAGAGCGGGAGTACGGAGATACGCAGTATTTT. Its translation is CASGLVLEREYGDTQYF.

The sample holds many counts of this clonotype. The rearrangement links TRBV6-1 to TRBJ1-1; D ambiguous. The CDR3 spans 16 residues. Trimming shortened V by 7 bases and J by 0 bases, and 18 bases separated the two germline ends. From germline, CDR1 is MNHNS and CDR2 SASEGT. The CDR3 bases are TGTGCCAGCACCGCGCTTGCCGGGCCGATGAACACTGAAGCTTTCTTT. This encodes CASTALAGPMNTEAFF.

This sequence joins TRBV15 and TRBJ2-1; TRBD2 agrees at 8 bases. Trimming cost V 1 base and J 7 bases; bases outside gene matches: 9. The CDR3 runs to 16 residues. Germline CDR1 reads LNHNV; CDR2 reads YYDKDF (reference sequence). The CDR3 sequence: CATSRARGGVRNEQFF. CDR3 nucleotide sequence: TGTGCCACCAGCAGAGCTCGGGGGGGTGTAAGGAATGAGCAGTTCTTC. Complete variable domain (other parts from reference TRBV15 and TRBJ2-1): DAMVIQNPRYQVTQFGKPVTLSCSQTLNHNVMYWYQQKSSQAPKLLFHYYDKDFNNEADTPDNFQSRRPNTSFCFLDIRSPGLGDTAMYLCATSRARGGVRNEQFFGPGTRLTVL.

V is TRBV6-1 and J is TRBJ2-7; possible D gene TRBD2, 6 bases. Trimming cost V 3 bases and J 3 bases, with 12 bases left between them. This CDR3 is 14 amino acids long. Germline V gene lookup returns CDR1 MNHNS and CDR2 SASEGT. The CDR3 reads CASSEGSGNYEQYF. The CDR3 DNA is TGTGCCAGCAGTGAGGGTAGCGGTAACTACGAGCAGTACTTC.

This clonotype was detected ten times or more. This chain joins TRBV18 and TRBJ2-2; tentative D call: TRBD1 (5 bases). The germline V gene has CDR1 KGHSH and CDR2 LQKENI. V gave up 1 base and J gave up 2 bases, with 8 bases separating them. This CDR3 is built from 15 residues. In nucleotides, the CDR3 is TGTGCCAGCTCACCACAAGGACAAAACACCGGGGAGCTGTTTTTT. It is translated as CASSPQGQNTGELFF.

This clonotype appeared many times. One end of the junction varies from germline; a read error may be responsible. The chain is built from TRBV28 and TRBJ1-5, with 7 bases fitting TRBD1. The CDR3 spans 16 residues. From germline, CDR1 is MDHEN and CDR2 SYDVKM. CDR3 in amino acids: CASSPPKTGLDQPQQF. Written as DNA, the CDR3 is TGTGCCAGCAGTCCCCCCAAGACAGGGTTGGATCAGCCCCAGCAGTTT.

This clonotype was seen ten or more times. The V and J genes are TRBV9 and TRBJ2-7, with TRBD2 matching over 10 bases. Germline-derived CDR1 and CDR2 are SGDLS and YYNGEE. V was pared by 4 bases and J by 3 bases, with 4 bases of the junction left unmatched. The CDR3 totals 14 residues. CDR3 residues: CASSRAGGFYEQYF. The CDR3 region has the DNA TGTGCCAGCAGCAGAGCGGGAGGGTTCTACGAGCAGTACTTC. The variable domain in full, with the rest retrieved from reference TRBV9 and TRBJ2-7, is DSGVTQTPKHLITATGQRVTLRCSPRSGDLSVYWYQQSLDQGLQFLIQYYNGEERAKGNILERFSAQQFPDLHSELNLSSLELGDSALYFCASSRAGGFYEQYFGPGTRLTVT.

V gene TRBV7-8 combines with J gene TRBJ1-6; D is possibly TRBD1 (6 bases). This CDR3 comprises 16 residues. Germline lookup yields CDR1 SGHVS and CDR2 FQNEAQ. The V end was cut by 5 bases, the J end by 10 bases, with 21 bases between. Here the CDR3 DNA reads TGTGCCAGCAGCACAACCCTAACAGGGACAAACTCACCCCTCCACTTT. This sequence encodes CASSTTLTGTNSPLHF. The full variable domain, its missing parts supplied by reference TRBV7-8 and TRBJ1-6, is GAGVSQSPRYKVAKRGQDVALRCDPISGHVSLFWYQQALGQGPEFLTYFQNEAQLDKSGLPSDRFFAERPEGSVSTLKIQRTQQEDSAVYLCASSTTLTGTNSPLHFGNGTRLTVT.

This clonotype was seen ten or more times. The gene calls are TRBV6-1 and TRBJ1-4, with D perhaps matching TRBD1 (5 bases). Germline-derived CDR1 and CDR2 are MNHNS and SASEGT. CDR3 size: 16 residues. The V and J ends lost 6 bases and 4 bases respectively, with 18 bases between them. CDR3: CASRMGPRAINEKLFF. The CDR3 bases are TGTGCCAGCAGGATGGGACCGCGAGCTATTAATGAAAAACTGTTTTTT.